This T cell receptor (beta chain) appears in the sequencing data of a study of T cell responses to AZD1222 COVID-19 vaccine. The V gene's germline CDR1 is LNHDA and CDR2 SQIVND (reference sequence). Trimming took 6 bases from V and 7 from J; bases not matched to a gene: 9. The CDR3 spans 14 residues. With regard to this clone: Its antigen is currently unknown.

TCRdb's copy holds only in-frame clones and misses some; the assay was immunoSEQ multiplex PCR. The sample yields 100,000 to 150,000 clones, 88% seen once. Study-level results: It should be noted that donors were predominantly white British and more often female, and clonal diversity was possibly underestimated. Spike-specific TCR breadth and depth rose after two AZD1222 doses. Spike-spanning, vaccine-associated CD4 TCRs were dominant at 160-218 and 743-854.

The V call is TRBV19, the J call TRBJ1-1, with TRBD1 matching 9 bases. This clonotype originated in an adult in good health. Material: peripheral blood, obtained on day 0 of AZD1222 vaccination. CDR3 sequence: CASRLTGGYGEAFF. CDR3 sequence (DNA): TGTGCCAGTAGGCTAACAGGGGGCTACGGTGAAGCTTTCTTT.